This entry lists 8 T cell receptor beta chains sequenced from one sample in a study of blood T cell repertoires in COVID-19 (dated by TCRdb to the early 2020s). The receptor library was made with the immunoSEQ multiplex PCR assay. The table comes from immuneACCESS by way of TCRdb, which keeps in-frame sequences with V and J called. Part of the clones is missing from these tables; in studies checked, under half for an unresolved V gene and the rest for unknown reasons. In all, the sample holds approximately 72,000 clones, and more than 75% of those were seen once. The ten largest make up about an eighth of the sample. Sequenced: peripheral blood. These receptors came from a woman aged 60-75 years with acute or convalescent COVID-19.

The V call is TRBV20-1, the J call TRBJ2-7; the D is unclear. The germline gives CDR1 DFQATT, CDR2 SNEGSKA (reference sequence). The length of the CDR3 is 11 residues. The V end was cut by 8 bases, the J end by 2 bases, with 10 bases between. The DNA of the CDR3 is TGCAGTATTCCAACACCCTACGAGCAGTACTTC. It yields the protein CSIPTPYEQYF.

The chain couples TRBV19 to TRBJ1-2; D gene unclear. Germline V gene sequence: CDR1 LNHDA, CDR2 SQIVND (reference sequence). This CDR3 has 13 residues. Trimming stripped 1 base from V and 1 base from J, with 4 bases between. CDR3 amino acids: CASSIAINYGYTF. For the CDR3, the DNA is TGTGCCAGTAGTATAGCCATTAACTATGGCTACACCTTC.

The rearrangement joins TRBV5-6 to TRBJ2-2, with TRBD2 matching 10 bases. Germline CDR1 and CDR2: SGHDT and YYEEEE. The CDR3 has 18 amino acids. With V trimmed by 0 bases and J by 4 bases, 9 bases remained unmatched. Here the CDR3 DNA reads TGTGCCAGCAGCTTGGTTGTTAGCGGGGGGCCCGCCACCGGGGAGCTGTTTTTT. It specifies CASSLVVSGGPATGELFF.

The chain joins TRBV7-8 to TRBJ2-6, with 11 bases identical to TRBD2. The germline V gene has CDR1 SGHVS and CDR2 FQNEAQ. The CDR3 totals 16 residues. With V trimmed by 6 bases and J by 2 bases, 3 bases remained unmatched. The CDR3 region is CASSSGGATGANVLTF. The CDR3 DNA reads as TGTGCCAGCAGTAGCGGGGGGGCCACTGGGGCCAACGTCCTGACTTTC.

The rearrangement joins TRBV18 to TRBJ2-1; TRBD1 matches 7 bases. V lost 3 bases and J lost 4; bases outside the gene matches: 6. The germline CDR1 and CDR2 sequences are KGHSH and LQKENI. This CDR3 has 15 amino acids. The CDR3 DNA follows: TGTGCCAGCTCACCTGGGGACAGAGGATACAATGAGCAGTTCTTC. It encodes CASSPGDRGYNEQFF.

The CDR3 nucleotides are TGTGCCAGCTCATCGACTGGGGAGACCCAGTACTTC. Residues: CASSSTGETQYF. V is TRBV28 and J is TRBJ2-5; D is unresolved. The CDR3 contains 12 residues. Germline CDR1 is MDHEN and CDR2 is SYDVKM. Trimming took off 8 bases at V and 5 bases at J, with 12 bases between the two ends.

This chain links TRBV6-5 with TRBJ2-1; 11 bases agree with TRBD2. Germline values: CDR1 MNHEY, CDR2 SVGAGI. This CDR3 region has 14 residues. Trimming took 7 bases from V and 9 from J; bases not matched to a gene: 8. The CDR3 DNA is TGTGCCAGCACTAGCGGGGGGAAAGGGGGTGAGCAGTTCTTC. Its protein is CASTSGGKGGEQFF.

This rearrangement joins TRBV3-1 (or the pseudogene TRBV3-2) to TRBJ1-2; D is uncertain. The CDR3 has 14 residues. Germline V gene data show CDR1 as LGHDT and CDR2 as YNNKEL (reference sequence). Trimming removed 0 bases from V and 3 bases from J, with 8 bases in between. CDR3 DNA: TGTGCCAGCAGCCAAGAGAACGGGGACTATGGCTACACCTTC. Residues: CASSQENGDYGYTF.